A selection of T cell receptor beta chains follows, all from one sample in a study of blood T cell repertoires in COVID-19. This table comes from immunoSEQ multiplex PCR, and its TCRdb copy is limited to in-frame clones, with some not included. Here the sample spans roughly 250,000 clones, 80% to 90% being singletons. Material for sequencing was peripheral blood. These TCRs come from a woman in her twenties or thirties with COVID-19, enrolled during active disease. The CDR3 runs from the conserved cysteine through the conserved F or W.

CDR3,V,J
CASSLSSTGLAGGPPTQYF,TRBV7-9,TRBJ2-5
CASSQLPRTGGGYTF,TRBV6-6,TRBJ1-2
CASSQLTNPYEQYF,TRBV4-2,TRBJ2-7
CASSQDSSPSLDQYF,TRBV4-1,TRBJ2-4
CASSPRGKNTDTQYF,TRBV13,TRBJ2-3
CSVSQGAGAEAFF,TRBV29-1,TRBJ1-1
CASSGRGPETQYF,TRBV2,TRBJ2-5
CASSSVDASSGGETQYF,TRBV7-9,TRBJ2-5
CASASEETQYF,TRBV5-1,TRBJ2-5
CASSTLTGILLGTDTQYF,TRBV19,TRBJ2-3
CASSPSRAGETQYF,TRBV7-2,TRBJ2-5
CATSDGIPGHPDGETQYF,TRBV24-1,TRBJ2-5
CASTRTSETGELFF,TRBV10-1,TRBJ2-2
CASSYEGTRSSYEQYF,TRBV6-5,TRBJ2-7
CASSQPTGQGSYEQYF,TRBV4-1,TRBJ2-7
CASSPLAGELFF,TRBV28,TRBJ2-2
CASSLFRFPYEQYF,TRBV28,TRBJ2-7
CASSAPSGGLDYEQYF,TRBV9,TRBJ2-7
CASCPPAGYRGPSPSAKNIQYF,TRBV6-2/TRBV6-3,TRBJ2-4
CASSYHRDRGRTNEKLFF,TRBV5-1,TRBJ1-4